This entry lists 24 T cell receptor beta chains sequenced from one sample in a study of lymphopenia after photon versus proton radiotherapy. Assay used: immunoSEQ multiplex PCR; TCRdb lists only in-frame clones, some missing. The sample yields more than 20,000 clones, roughly 85% seen once. The sequences come from peripheral blood, collected from a patient treated with photon-based radiotherapy. The receptors were gathered from a man aged 60 to 69 with pancreatic cancer.

In this sample, this clone turned up once. V usage is TRBV19 and J usage is TRBJ2-2, with TRBD1 as a possible D gene (7 bases). Germline V lookup: CDR1 LNHDA, CDR2 SQIVND (reference sequence). CDR3 length: 14 residues. Between the trimmed V and J ends, which lost 5 bases and 6 bases, there was a span of 13 bases. Here the CDR3 DNA reads TGTGCCAGTAGTTTTCCAGGGGGGCCCGGGGAGCTGTTTTTT. Translating it yields CASSFPGGPGELFF. Full variable domain (missing parts from reference TRBV19 and TRBJ2-2): DGGITQSPKYLFRKEGQNVTLSCEQNLNHDAMYWYRQDPGQGLRLIYYSQIVNDFQKGDIAEGYSVSREKKESFPLTVTSAQKNPTAFYLCASSFPGGPGELFFGEGSRLTVL.

This CDR3 is CASSQGADRDEDTQYF. CDR3 sequence (DNA): TGTGCCAGCAGCCAAGGAGCTGACAGGGATGAAGATACGCAGTATTTT. The chain is built from TRBV4-2 and TRBJ2-3; 7 bases are shared with TRBD1. The CDR3 loop spans 16 amino acids. V was pared by 1 base and J by 5 bases, with 9 bases of the junction left unmatched. Germline-derived CDR1 and CDR2 are LGHNA and YNFKEQ.

This rearrangement joins TRBV7-9 to TRBJ1-4; 8 nucleotides agree with TRBD1. The CDR3 totals 15 residues. J lost 6 bases, V lost 4 bases, and 7 bases had no gene match. The germline V gene encodes CDR1 SEHNR and CDR2 FQNEAQ (reference sequence). This chain's CDR3 is CASSSRTGLDEKLFF. CDR3 in DNA: TGTGCCAGCAGCTCCAGGACAGGGTTGGATGAAAAACTGTTTTTT.

This clone was recorded once. The chain uses TRBV9 and TRBJ1-1; D is possibly TRBD1 (5 bases). CDR1 and CDR2 (germline): SGDLS, YYNGEE. The V end lost 0 bases, the J end lost 2 bases, and 11 bases lay between the germline ends. The CDR3 length is 15 residues. CDR3 nucleotide sequence: TGTGCCAGCAGCGTAGGGGGGAACAAAAACACTGAAGCTTTCTTT. Protein: CASSVGGNKNTEAFF.

V and J are TRBV12-5 and TRBJ2-3; D may be TRBD1 (6 bases). CDR1 is LGHNT, CDR2 FRNRAP, per germline. This CDR3 comprises 14 residues. Trimming took 2 bases from V and 0 from J, leaving 6 bases between them. CDR3 protein: CASGLTGSTDTQYF. The CDR3, as DNA: TGTGCTAGTGGTTTGACAGGGAGCACAGATACGCAGTATTTT.

This clone has more than one count but fewer than ten. The CDR3 region is CASSLAGYYEQYF. CDR3 sequence (DNA): TGTGCCAGCAGCTTAGCAGGCTACTACGAGCAGTACTTC. V gene TRBV7-9 combines with J gene TRBJ2-7; D gene ambiguous. V lost 0 bases and J 3 bases, leaving 6 bases between the germline ends. This CDR3 contains 13 residues. CDR1 and CDR2 from the germline V gene are SEHNR and FQNEAQ (reference sequence).

As concerns this clone: In the same sample, other DNA sequences code for this CDR3. V gene TRBV27 combines with J gene TRBJ1-5; D gene uncertain. Per the germline V gene, CDR1 is MNHEY and CDR2 is SMNVEV (reference sequence). V lost 6 bases, J lost 0 bases, and 9 bases lay in between. The CDR3 spans 14 residues. The CDR3 region has the DNA TGTGCCAGCAGCCCGAATTATAGCAATCAGCCCCAGCATTTT. It yields the protein CASSPNYSNQPQHF.

The V gene is TRBV19, the J gene TRBJ2-1, with 7 bases lining up with TRBD2. The V segment lost 1 base and the J segment 1 base; nucleotides outside the gene matches: 4. This CDR3 region has 16 residues. In germline, CDR1 is LNHDA, CDR2 SQIVND (reference sequence). The CDR3 loop reads CASSIVSGGSYNEQFF. Here the CDR3 DNA reads TGTGCCAGTAGTATAGTTTCGGGGGGATCCTACAATGAGCAGTTCTTC.

The sample holds one count of this clone. CDR3 coding DNA: TGTGCCAGCTCAACGACACAGGGCTATAATTCACCCCTCCACTTT. This gives the protein CASSTTQGYNSPLHF. The V and J genes are TRBV18 and TRBJ1-6, with D perhaps matching TRBD1 (6 bases). The germline V gene has CDR1 KGHSH and CDR2 LQKENI. V was trimmed by 5 bases and J by 3 bases, leaving 11 bases between them. The CDR3 is 15 amino acids.

The chain is built from TRBV5-4 and TRBJ1-6; maybe TRBD1 (5 bases). Trimming pared 1 base from V and 11 bases from J, leaving 10 bases between. There are 13 residues in the CDR3. Per germline, CDR1 SGHNT and CDR2 YYREEE (reference sequence). CDR3: CASSLSGLTPLHF. As DNA, the CDR3 is TGTGCCAGCAGCTTGTCAGGGTTGACACCCCTCCACTTT. The complete variable domain, with remaining parts taken from reference TRBV5-4 and TRBJ1-6, reads ETGVTQSPTHLIKTRGQQVTLRCSSQSGHNTVSWYQQALGQGPQFIFQYYREEENGRGNFPPRFSGLQFPNYSSELNVNALELDDSALYLCASSLSGLTPLHFGNGTRLTVT.

The chain couples TRBV13 to TRBJ2-7, with a possible D match to TRBD1 (7 bases). This CDR3 spans 16 amino acids. CDR1 and CDR2 from the germline V gene are PRHDT and FYEKMQ (reference sequence). The V gene lost 5 bases and the J gene lost 6 bases, with 23 bases spanning the gap. CDR3 sequence: CASSPRGGGEIPEQYF. The CDR3 nucleotides read TGTGCCAGCAGCCCCCGAGGGGGCGGGGAAATACCCGAGCAGTACTTC.

The genes are TRBV4-1 and TRBJ1-2; D gene unclear. V gave up 2 bases and J gave up 2 bases, with 15 bases separating them. The CDR3 covers 16 residues. Germline CDR1 and CDR2: MGHRA and YSYEKL. Written as DNA, the CDR3 is TGCGCCAGCAGCCAAAGGTTCGGGGATTCAAACTATGGCTACACCTTC. Its protein is CASSQRFGDSNYGYTF.

This rearrangement joins TRBV19 to TRBJ2-2, with D possibly being TRBD1 (6 bases). V was trimmed by 8 bases and J by 0 bases, leaving 16 bases between them. CDR3 length: 16 residues. CDR1 is LNHDA and CDR2 is SQIVND in the germline V gene (reference sequence). CDR3: CASGRGDTANTGELFF. In DNA, the CDR3 is TGTGCCAGTGGCCGTGGGGACACCGCGAACACCGGGGAGCTGTTTTTT.

This sequence joins TRBV6-1 and TRBJ2-1, with 8 bases that match TRBD1. V trimming: 6 bases; J trimming: 4 bases; junction bases outside the gene matches: 8. Germline V gene lookup returns CDR1 MNHNS and CDR2 SASEGT. The CDR3 extends over 15 amino acids. The CDR3 sequence: CASRETGGGYNEQFF. CDR3 sequence (DNA): TGTGCCAGCAGAGAAACAGGGGGAGGTTACAATGAGCAGTTCTTC.

The chain has TRBV15 and TRBJ2-1; D is ambiguous. The CDR3 has 13 residues. The germline V gene has CDR1 LNHNV and CDR2 YYDKDF (reference sequence). V lost 3 bases and J lost 8, with 11 bases in between. The DNA of the CDR3 is TGTGCCACCAGCAGGCGACGAGGCGATGAGCAGTTCTTC. Amino acid sequence: CATSRRRGDEQFF.

The V gene is TRBV6-1, the J gene TRBJ2-7; TRBD1 matches 9 bases. Germline CDR1 MNHNS, CDR2 SASEGT. V lost 4 bases to trimming and J lost 3 bases; unmatched junction nucleotides: 7. CDR3 length equals 15 residues. CDR3 region: CASSGGGTGNYEQYF. The CDR3 DNA sequence: TGTGCCAGCAGTGGGGGGGGGACAGGGAACTACGAGCAGTACTTC.

This clone was observed once. V and J are TRBV5-1 and TRBJ2-3, with 9 bases matching TRBD2. The germline gives CDR1 SGHRS, CDR2 YFSETQ. CDR3 size: 15 residues. V shed 4 bases, J shed 2 bases, and the junction held 5 bases outside the gene matches. The CDR3 DNA follows: TGCGCCAGCAGCGCGACTAGCGGCTTCACAGATACGCAGTATTTT. Amino acids: CASSATSGFTDTQYF.

As DNA, the CDR3 is TGTGCAGCGGGACAAGTAAGCAATCAGCCCCAGCATTTT. It encodes CAAGQVSNQPQHF. J is TRBJ1-5 and V is TRBV6-1; the D gene is possibly TRBD1 (6 bases). CDR1 and CDR2 from the germline V gene are MNHNS and SASEGT. The CDR3 contains 13 residues.

V usage is TRBV5-1 and J usage is TRBJ1-1; possibly TRBD1 for D (6 bases). This CDR3 is 11 amino acids long. V shed 4 bases and J shed 8 bases, with 9 bases lying between them. The V gene's germline CDR1 is SGHRS and CDR2 YFSETQ. The CDR3 here is CASSAGVEAFF. The CDR3 DNA reads TGCGCCAGCAGCGCAGGGGTAGAAGCTTTCTTT.

The chain uses TRBV6-5 and TRBJ2-7; D not certain. Germline values: CDR1 MNHEY, CDR2 SVGAGI. The CDR3 has 13 residues. Trimming left V 5 bases short and J 1 base short, with 9 bases between. The CDR3: CASSGSESYEQYF. The DNA for the CDR3 is TGTGCCAGCAGTGGGTCAGAATCCTACGAGCAGTACTTC.

This chain joins TRBV5-4 and TRBJ1-1; 9 bases are shared with TRBD1. Germline assignment: CDR1 SGHNT and CDR2 YYREEE (reference sequence). The CDR3 contains 15 residues. V shed 4 bases and J 2 bases; nucleotides not matched to a gene: 6. CDR3 DNA sequence: TGTGCCAGCAGCCTATGGACAGGGGCAAACACTGAAGCTTTCTTT. Translation: CASSLWTGANTEAFF.

This clone has more than one count but fewer than ten. The genes are TRBV10-3 and TRBJ2-1; tentative D call: TRBD2 (5 bases). Germline values: CDR1 ENHRY, CDR2 SYGVKD. V gave up 4 bases and J gave up 7 bases, with 11 bases separating them. CDR3 length: 13 residues. The CDR3 nucleotides are TGTGCCATCAGTGGAGGGATGTCGAATGAGCAGTTCTTC. It is translated as CAISGGMSNEQFF.

This rearrangement joins TRBV5-6 to TRBJ1-2; D ambiguous. Germline V gene lookup returns CDR1 SGHDT and CDR2 YYEEEE. The germline V and J ends were trimmed by 5 bases and 1 base, with 15 bases remaining between them. This CDR3 has 15 amino acids. Written as DNA, the CDR3 is TGTGCCAGCAGTCCCGGAGTCAGGCTTAACTATGGCTACACCTTC. Encoded protein: CASSPGVRLNYGYTF.

The chain couples TRBV5-1 to TRBJ2-4; 7 positions match TRBD1. V was pared by 1 base and J by 3 bases, with 4 bases of the junction left unmatched. Germline CDR1 is SGHRS and CDR2 is YFSETQ. The CDR3 length is 15 residues. In nucleotides, the CDR3 is TGCGCCAGCAGCTTGAGGGGGCTGGACAAAAACATTCAGTACTTC. The encoded protein is CASSLRGLDKNIQYF. Looking up the rest from reference TRBV5-1 and TRBJ2-4 gives the full variable domain: KAGVTQTPRYLIKTRGQQVTLSCSPISGHRSVSWYQQTPGQGLQFLFEYFSETQRNKGNFPGRFSGRQFSNSRSEMNVSTLELGDSALYLCASSLRGLDKNIQYFGAGTRLSVL.